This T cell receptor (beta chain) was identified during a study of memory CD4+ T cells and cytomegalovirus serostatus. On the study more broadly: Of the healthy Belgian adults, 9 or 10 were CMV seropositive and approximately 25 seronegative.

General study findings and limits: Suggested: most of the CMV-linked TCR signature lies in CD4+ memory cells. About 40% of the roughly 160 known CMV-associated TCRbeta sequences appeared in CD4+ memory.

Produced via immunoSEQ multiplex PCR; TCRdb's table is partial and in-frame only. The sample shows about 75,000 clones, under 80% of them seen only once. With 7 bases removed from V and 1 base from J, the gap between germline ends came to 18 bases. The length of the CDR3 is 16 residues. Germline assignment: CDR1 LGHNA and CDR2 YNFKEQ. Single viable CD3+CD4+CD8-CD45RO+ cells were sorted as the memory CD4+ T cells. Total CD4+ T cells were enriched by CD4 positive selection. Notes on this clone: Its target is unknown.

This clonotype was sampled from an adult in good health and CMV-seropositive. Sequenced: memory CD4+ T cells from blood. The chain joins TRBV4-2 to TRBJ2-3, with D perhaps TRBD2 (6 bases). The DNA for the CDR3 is TGTGCCAGCAAGGGAGGAGACTTCGGTCGCACAGATACGCAGTATTTT. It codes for CASKGGDFGRTDTQYF.